This is a list of T cell receptor beta chains from one sample in a study of immune heterogeneity within non-small cell lung tumors. Using its own MiXCR run on the multiplex PCR reads, TCRdb lists one record per CDR3 protein. The sample carries some 7,100 distinct CDR3 sequences, more than 20% recorded once. Sequenced: lung tumor tissue. The source is a man between 60 and 70 years old with non-small cell lung cancer. CDR3s include the opening cysteine and the closing phenylalanine or tryptophan. A D gene is named only where the DNA matches it firmly. Clone size appears in some rows only: once, few, many, or a class for an expanded clone.

TRBV6-2/TRBV6-3	15	many	TRBD2	TRBJ2-2	TGTGCCAGCAGTATTAGCGGGGTGAACACCGGGGAGCTGTTTTTT	CASSISGVNTGELFF
TRBV20-1	12	many	.	TRBJ1-1	TGCAGTGCCCGCCAGGGGAGGGCTGAAGCTTTCTTT	CSARQGRAEAFF
TRBV28	17	many	TRBD1	TRBJ1-1	TGTGCCAGCAGTTTATTAGGGACAGTTGCCATGAACACTGAAGCTTTCTTT	CASSLLGTVAMNTEAFF
TRBV20-1	16	medium-sized	.	TRBJ1-5	TGCAGTGCTAGAGATTCACAGAGGGGCGGTAATCAGCCCCAGCATTTT	CSARDSQRGGNQPQHF
TRBV5-1	17	medium-sized	TRBD1	TRBJ1-6	TGCGCCAGCAGCGAAGGACAGGGGGGGTCTTATAATTCACCCCTCCACTTT	CASSEGQGGSYNSPLHF
TRBV15	16	medium-sized	TRBD1	TRBJ1-2	TGTGCCACCAGCCCCCTACCGGGACAGGGAATCTATGGCTACACCTTC	CATSPLPGQGIYGYTF
TRBV20-1	17	.	.	TRBJ2-2	TGCAGTGCTAGAAGGCAGTACGTGGGCAATGGGACCGGGGAGCTGTTTTTT	CSARRQYVGNGTGELFF
TRBV9	14	.	.	TRBJ2-2	TGTGCCAGCAGCTCGCACAGGGACACCGGGGAGCTGTTTTTT	CASSSHRDTGELFF
TRBV19	15	many	.	TRBJ2-3	TGTGCCAGTAGGGCGGGCGCCGGGAGCACAGATACGCAGTATTTT	CASRAGAGSTDTQYF
TRBV11-3	12	many	.	TRBJ2-2	TGTGCCAGCAGGGGAGGAGGCGGGGAGCTGTTTTTT	CASRGGGGELFF
TRBV15	15	medium-sized	TRBD1	TRBJ1-6	TGTGCCACCAGACAAACCCAGGGGGATCATTCACCCCTCCACTTT	CATRQTQGDHSPLHF
TRBV3-1	15	.	.	TRBJ2-5	TGTGCCAGCAGCCCGGGACCTCGCTCGATCGAGACCCAGTACTTC	CASSPGPRSIETQYF
TRBV20-1	14	medium-sized	.	TRBJ2-7	TGCAGTGCTAGAGCCAGGGAAAGTATCTACGAGCAGTACTTC	CSARARESIYEQYF
TRBV5-8	15	.	.	TRBJ1-4	TGTGCCAGCCCCCCCGGGGGCTGGAGAATGGAAAAACTGTTATTT	CASPPGGWRMEKLLF
TRBV6-1	16	medium-sized	.	TRBJ2-5	TGTGCCTCCAACCCATACGGCGGCGGGCGGCCAGAGACCCAGTACTTC	CASNPYGGGRPETQYF